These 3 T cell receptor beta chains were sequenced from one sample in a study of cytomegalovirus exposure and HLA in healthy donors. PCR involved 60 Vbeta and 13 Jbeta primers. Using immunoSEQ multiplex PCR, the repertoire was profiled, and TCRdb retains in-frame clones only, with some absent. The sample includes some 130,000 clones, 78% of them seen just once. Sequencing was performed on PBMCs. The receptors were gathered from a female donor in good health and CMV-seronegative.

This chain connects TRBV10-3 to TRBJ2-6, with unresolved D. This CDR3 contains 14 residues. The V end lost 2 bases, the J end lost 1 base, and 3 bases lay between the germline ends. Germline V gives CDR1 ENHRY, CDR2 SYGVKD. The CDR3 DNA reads TGTGCCATCAGTGAGATATCTGGGGCCAACGTCCTGACTTTC. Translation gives CAISEISGANVLTF.

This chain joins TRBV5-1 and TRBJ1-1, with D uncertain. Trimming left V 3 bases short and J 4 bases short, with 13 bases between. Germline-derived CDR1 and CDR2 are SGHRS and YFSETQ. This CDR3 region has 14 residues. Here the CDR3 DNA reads TGCGCCAGCAGCTACGGGGTGAGAAGCACTGAAGCTTTCTTT. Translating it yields CASSYGVRSTEAFF.

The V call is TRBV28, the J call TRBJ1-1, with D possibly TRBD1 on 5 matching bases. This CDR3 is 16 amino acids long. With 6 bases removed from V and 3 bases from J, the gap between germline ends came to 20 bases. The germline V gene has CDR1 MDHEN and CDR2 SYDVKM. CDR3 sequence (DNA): TGTGCCAGCAGCCTCGCCCCAGGGTCGGGGGACACTGAAGCTTTCTTT. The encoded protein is CASSLAPGSGDTEAFF.